Each of the 22 T cell receptor beta chains below was sequenced from the same sample in a study of shared clonotypes between healthy human individuals. The table came from immunoSEQ multiplex PCR; TCRdb's copy has only in-frame clones and leaves some out. The data show about 79,000 clones, over 55% seen once. The specimen was memory CD8+ T cells sorted from blood. Indicated subset: CD45RO+ cells pooled with CCR7-negative TemRA cells. These receptors were obtained from a man aged 25 to 40 in good health.

In this sample, this clone turned up once. A single base separates this from a much larger clone, so it may be a read error. The chain uses TRBV4-3 and TRBJ1-1, with D possibly TRBD1 on 5 matching bases. The CDR3 has 14 amino acids. V was shortened by 4 bases and J by 1 base, with 10 bases between the two germline ends. Germline CDR1 and CDR2: LGHNA and YSLEER. The chain's CDR3 is CASSPGLGNTEAFF. In nucleotides, the CDR3 is TGCGCCAGCAGCCCAGGGTTGGGGAACACTGAAGCTTTCTTT.

The chain joins TRBV28 to TRBJ2-7, with D unresolved. The CDR3 spans 14 residues. The germline gives CDR1 MDHEN, CDR2 SYDVKM. Trimming took 2 bases from V and 5 from J, leaving 13 bases between them. This CDR3 is CASSLVQTPHEQYF. The CDR3 coding sequence is TGTGCCAGCAGTTTAGTACAAACCCCCCACGAGCAGTACTTC.

The sample holds a few counts of this clone. The rearrangement uses TRBV27 and TRBJ1-1; D is ambiguous. The CDR3 is 13 amino acids. V lost 7 bases and J lost 5, with 14 bases in between. The germline gives CDR1 MNHEY, CDR2 SMNVEV (reference sequence). The CDR3: CASTSNVLTEAFF. The CDR3, as DNA: TGTGCCAGCACCTCAAATGTCCTTACTGAAGCTTTCTTT.

The gene calls are TRBV29-1 and TRBJ2-1, with D maybe TRBD2 (6 bases). Germline CDR1 reads SQVTM; CDR2 reads ANQGSEA. This CDR3 comprises 15 residues. With 0 bases removed from V and 5 bases from J, the gap between germline ends came to 14 bases. The CDR3 loop reads CSVEDPGGRDNEQFF. In DNA form, the CDR3 reads TGCAGCGTTGAAGATCCCGGGGGTAGGGACAATGAGCAGTTCTTC.

This clone was counted between two and nine times. V and J are TRBV10-3 and TRBJ2-7; 9 bases line up with TRBD2. The CDR3 has 15 residues. V lost 5 bases and J lost 11; bases outside the gene matches: 16. Germline V gene data show CDR1 as ENHRY and CDR2 as SYGVKD. Written as DNA, the CDR3 is TGTGCCATCAGTCCTAAGTCGGCGGGAGGGCCAGAAAAGTACTTC. The encoded protein is CAISPKSAGGPEKYF.

This chain joins TRBV2 and TRBJ2-1; the D gene is possibly TRBD2 (5 bases). The germline V gene encodes CDR1 SNHLY and CDR2 FYNNEI. Trimming shortened V by 1 base and J by 3 bases, and 13 bases separated the two germline ends. This CDR3 spans 16 amino acids. The CDR3 is CASSEDGNGDYNEQFF. CDR3 nucleotides: TGTGCCAGCAGTGAAGACGGGAACGGTGACTACAATGAGCAGTTCTTC.

V is TRBV6-5 and J is TRBJ2-1, with D possibly matching TRBD1 (5 bases). Between the trimmed V and J ends, which lost 4 bases and 5 bases, there was a span of 9 bases. This CDR3 is built from 13 residues. Germline V CDR1 and CDR2: MNHEY, SVGAGI. CDR3 loop: CASSSRVHNEQFF. The CDR3 coding sequence is TGTGCCAGCAGTTCCAGGGTCCACAATGAGCAGTTCTTC.

The gene calls are TRBV7-9 and TRBJ2-3; TRBD2 matches at 11 bases. CDR1 is SEHNR, CDR2 FQNEAQ, per germline (reference sequence). The CDR3 consists of 16 residues. Losses at the gene ends were 3 bases for V and 2 bases for J; bases not matched to a gene: 4. The chain's CDR3 is CASSFIAGGITDTQYF. The CDR3, as DNA: TGTGCCAGCAGCTTCATAGCGGGAGGGATCACAGATACGCAGTATTTT.

CDR3 protein: CASSLSPRASGPFDYEQYF. DNA for the CDR3: TGTGCCAGCAGTTTATCCCCGCGGGCTAGCGGTCCTTTTGACTACGAGCAGTACTTC. The chain couples TRBV27 to TRBJ2-7, with TRBD2 matching over 7 bases. The CDR3 is made up of 19 amino acids. In germline, CDR1 is MNHEY, CDR2 SMNVEV (reference sequence). V trimming: 0 bases; J trimming: 3 bases; junction bases outside the gene matches: 17.

V usage is TRBV28 and J usage is TRBJ1-2, with unresolved D. Trimming stripped 11 bases from V and 3 bases from J, with 22 bases between. In germline, CDR1 is MDHEN, CDR2 SYDVKM. The CDR3 has 15 amino acids. CDR3: CASKRQSSTHYGYTF. The CDR3 nucleotides are TGTGCCTCAAAGAGGCAGTCCTCGACCCACTATGGCTACACCTTC.

The gene calls are TRBV4-3 and TRBJ2-2; no reliable D call. The CDR3 has 13 residues. CDR1 and CDR2 (germline): LGHNA, YSLEER. Trimming took 4 bases from V and 5 from J, leaving 8 bases between them. The CDR3 sequence is CASSRLGTGELFF. CDR3 coding DNA: TGCGCCAGCAGCCGCCTGGGGACCGGGGAGCTGTTTTTT.

The chain is built from TRBV11-2 and TRBJ2-7, with unresolved D. The CDR3 contains 13 residues. V was pared by 1 base and J by 3 bases, with 7 bases between. Germline V lookup: CDR1 SGHAT, CDR2 FQNNGV. The CDR3: CASSLGSSYEQYF. Here the CDR3 DNA reads TGTGCCAGCAGCTTAGGTAGCAGCTACGAGCAGTACTTC.

V usage is TRBV7-2 and J usage is TRBJ2-1, with 7 nucleotides matching TRBD2. The germline gives CDR1 SGHTA, CDR2 FQGNSA. The CDR3 is 15 amino acids. After removal of 2 bases from V and 5 bases from J, the junction contained 6 bases not matched to a gene. The CDR3 sequence is CASSLYLAGNNEQFF. CDR3 nucleotide sequence: TGTGCCAGCAGCTTATACTTAGCGGGTAACAATGAGCAGTTCTTC.

The CDR3 region is CATRGTAYEQYF. CDR3 DNA sequence: TGTGCCACCAGAGGGACAGCCTACGAGCAGTACTTC. The gene calls are TRBV28 and TRBJ2-7, with 7 bases lining up with TRBD1. CDR3 length equals 12 residues. Losses at the gene ends were 10 bases for V and 2 bases for J; bases not matched to a gene: 5. Germline V gene sequence: CDR1 MDHEN, CDR2 SYDVKM. The whole variable domain, remainder taken from reference TRBV28 and TRBJ2-7, is DVKVTQSSRYLVKRTGEKVFLECVQDMDHENMFWYRQDPGLGLRLIYFSYDVKMKEKGDIPEGYSVSREKKERFSLILESASTNQTSMYLCATRGTAYEQYFGPGTRLTVT.

The chain couples TRBV11-2 to TRBJ2-1, with TRBD2 matching 7 bases. The CDR3 extends over 18 amino acids. Germline V gene lookup returns CDR1 SGHAT and CDR2 FQNNGV. Trimming at V came to 7 bases and at J to 4 bases, leaving 19 bases not matched to a gene. This chain's CDR3 is CASTPGGASSGQYNEQFF. The CDR3 region has the DNA TGTGCCAGCACTCCAGGTGGCGCGTCTAGCGGACAATACAATGAGCAGTTCTTC. The full variable domain, in which reference TRBV11-2 and TRBJ2-1 provide the parts outside the CDR3, is EAGVAQSPRYKIIEKRQSVAFWCNPISGHATLYWYQQILGQGPKLLIQFQNNGVVDDSQLPKDRFSAERLKGVDSTLKIQPAKLEDSAVYLCASTPGGASSGQYNEQFFGPGTRLTVL.

The chain uses TRBV29-1 and TRBJ2-7; D unclear. From germline, CDR1 is SQVTM and CDR2 ANQGSEA. The CDR3 has 15 residues. Trimming took off 2 bases at V and 0 bases at J, with 14 bases between the two ends. As DNA, the CDR3 is TGCAGCGTTGAACTCGATACCGAGAGCTCCTACGAGCAGTACTTC. It codes for CSVELDTESSYEQYF.

The chain employs TRBV28 and TRBJ2-3; D is unresolved. V shed 1 base and J shed 2 bases, with 4 bases lying between them. The CDR3 spans 13 residues. CDR1 and CDR2 (germline): MDHEN, SYDVKM. The CDR3 sequence is CASSLFPTDTQYF. The CDR3, as DNA: TGTGCCAGCAGTTTATTCCCCACAGATACGCAGTATTTT.

The gene calls are TRBV21-1 and TRBJ2-7; the DNA was not used to check the table's D call, TRBD2. TRBV21-1 is shown as a pseudogene. This CDR3 has 16 amino acids. CDR3 sequence reads: CASSKAVRGSSYEQYF. For the CDR3, the DNA is TGTGCCAGCAGCAAAGCGGTTCGCGGGAGCTCCTACGAGCAGTACTTC.

The V gene is TRBV29-1, the J gene TRBJ2-2; D possibly corresponds to TRBD1 (6 bases). V dropped 6 bases and J dropped 6 bases, with 20 bases sitting between them. CDR3 length: 15 residues. CDR1 is SQVTM and CDR2 is ANQGSEA in the germline V gene. As DNA, the CDR3 is TGCAGCGTAGGCCCAGGGGCGGCCGGGGCCGGGGAGCTGTTTTTT. This codes for CSVGPGAAGAGELFF.

This rearrangement joins TRBV27 to TRBJ1-2; 7 bases are shared with TRBD1. The CDR3 sequence is 13 residues long. V shed 5 bases and J 8 bases; nucleotides not matched to a gene: 8. Germline-derived CDR1 and CDR2 are MNHEY and SMNVEV (reference sequence). CDR3 DNA sequence: TGTGCCAGCAGTGCCAACAGGGGAGGAGGCTACACCTTC. Translating gives CASSANRGGGYTF.

V is TRBV10-2 and J is TRBJ2-1; 7 positions match TRBD2. CDR1 is WSHSY, CDR2 SAAADI, per germline. This CDR3 is built from 14 residues. The trim removed 6 bases at V and 5 bases at J, leaving 7 bases unmatched. CDR3 amino acids: CASREAGRDNEQFF. Written as DNA, the CDR3 is TGCGCCAGCAGAGAAGCGGGGAGGGACAATGAGCAGTTCTTC.

This clone has ten or more counts. Within the sample, other DNA sequences also encode this same CDR3. The rearrangement links TRBV28 to TRBJ2-1; D is unclear. CDR3 length: 12 residues. Between the trimmed V and J ends, which lost 6 bases and 0 bases, there was a span of 3 bases. Germline CDR1 MDHEN, CDR2 SYDVKM. The CDR3 coding sequence is TGTGCCAGCAGCCTCTCCTACAATGAGCAGTTCTTC. This codes for CASSLSYNEQFF.